A selection of T cell receptor beta chains follows, all from one sample in a study of response to subunit inactivated influenza vaccine. TCRdb re-called the RT-PCR reads through MiXCR, storing one row per CDR3 protein. The sample yields roughly 500,000 distinct CDR3 sequences, less than 25% seen once. The same sample was also used in a study of T cells expressing NK-cell markers.

This sample comprised CD4+ T cells sorted from PBMCs, obtained about 13 days after vaccination. These receptor sequences come from a man aged 50-60 years who received an inactivated influenza vaccine. Both conserved end residues are part of each CDR3. Part of the rows lack a size; the others show once, few, many or a class for expanded clones.

clone size: .; V gene: TRBV5-1; J gene: TRBJ2-1; CDR3 protein: CASGGRVGNEQFF
clone size: few; V gene: TRBV5-5; J gene: TRBJ1-1; CDR3 protein: CASSFNGKNTEAFF
clone size: .; V gene: TRBV7-6; J gene: TRBJ2-1; CDR3 protein: CASSLESSGGRNEQFF
clone size: .; V gene: TRBV10-3; J gene: TRBJ2-1; CDR3 protein: CAISGGTGANEQFF
clone size: .; V gene: TRBV3-1; J gene: TRBJ2-4; CDR3 protein: CASSQRTGAGIQYF
clone size: .; V gene: TRBV30; J gene: TRBJ2-4; CDR3 protein: CAWSSSAKNIQYF
clone size: few; V gene: TRBV21-1; J gene: TRBJ1-6; CDR3 protein: CASTKPSCYNSPLHF
clone size: .; V gene: TRBV24-1; J gene: TRBJ2-4; CDR3 protein: CATSEKATKNIQYF
clone size: .; V gene: TRBV20-1; J gene: TRBJ1-1; CDR3 protein: CSGQDIMNTEAFF
clone size: .; V gene: TRBV18; J gene: TRBJ2-2; CDR3 protein: CASSATTGELFF
clone size: .; V gene: TRBV12-3/TRBV12-4; J gene: TRBJ2-7; CDR3 protein: CASSPGAREQYF
clone size: few; V gene: TRBV12-3/TRBV12-4; J gene: TRBJ1-3; CDR3 protein: CASSSPPGGAIYF
clone size: few; V gene: TRBV5-1; J gene: TRBJ2-6; CDR3 protein: CASSPLKGAGANVLTF
clone size: .; V gene: TRBV14; J gene: TRBJ2-1; CDR3 protein: CASSQFPGNEQFF
clone size: .; V gene: TRBV7-9; J gene: TRBJ1-6; CDR3 protein: CASSFGGQGINSPLHF
clone size: .; V gene: TRBV29-1; J gene: TRBJ2-3; CDR3 protein: CSVEDRDSTSTDTQYF
clone size: few; V gene: TRBV20-1; J gene: TRBJ1-5; CDR3 protein: CSARPGRQVNQPQHF
clone size: few; V gene: TRBV2; J gene: TRBJ2-7; CDR3 protein: CASTHTSYEQYF
clone size: many; V gene: TRBV29-1; J gene: TRBJ2-3; CDR3 protein: CSVGGSDTQYF
clone size: once; V gene: TRBV18; J gene: TRBJ2-5; CDR3 protein: CASVAGLQETQYF
clone size: .; V gene: TRBV7-9; J gene: TRBJ2-2; CDR3 protein: CASSGPSWELFF
clone size: few; V gene: TRBV28; J gene: TRBJ2-3; CDR3 protein: CASRPPPAATTNTQYF
clone size: few; V gene: TRBV18; J gene: TRBJ1-4; CDR3 protein: CASSPKRTTNEKLFF
clone size: many; V gene: TRBV4-2; J gene: TRBJ2-5; CDR3 protein: CASSQGLAGPRETQYF
clone size: .; V gene: TRBV20-1; J gene: TRBJ2-3; CDR3 protein: CSALAGGLGTDTQYF
clone size: many; V gene: TRBV28; J gene: TRBJ2-1; CDR3 protein: CASSRPGSLGNEQFF
clone size: few; V gene: TRBV4-1; J gene: TRBJ2-5; CDR3 protein: CASSRNWEETQYF
clone size: few; V gene: TRBV5-1; J gene: TRBJ2-5; CDR3 protein: CASRPFLGSLQETQYF
clone size: .; V gene: TRBV18; J gene: TRBJ2-5; CDR3 protein: CASSPARDRAVPQETQYF
clone size: many; V gene: TRBV5-1; J gene: TRBJ1-4; CDR3 protein: CASSLGTARVENELFF
clone size: few; V gene: TRBV12-3/TRBV12-4; J gene: TRBJ2-4; CDR3 protein: CASTTGAGGIQYF
clone size: .; V gene: TRBV7-2; J gene: TRBJ2-7; CDR3 protein: CASSLATGVLWPYEQYF
clone size: few; V gene: TRBV6-1; J gene: TRBJ2-1; CDR3 protein: CASSLVRPPYNEQFF
clone size: few; V gene: TRBV14; J gene: TRBJ2-2; CDR3 protein: CASSQNQGQFLFF
clone size: .; V gene: TRBV6-2/TRBV6-3; J gene: TRBJ2-2; CDR3 protein: CASSYGGLAIAGELFF
clone size: few; V gene: TRBV6-1; J gene: TRBJ1-6; CDR3 protein: CASRTAGNNSPLHF
clone size: .; V gene: TRBV11-2; J gene: TRBJ2-2; CDR3 protein: CASTPPSGTPNTGELFF
clone size: few; V gene: TRBV14; J gene: TRBJ2-3; CDR3 protein: CASSPLRGAGGTDTQYF
clone size: .; V gene: TRBV24-1; J gene: TRBJ2-1; CDR3 protein: CATSEVGSGRTDEQFF
clone size: few; V gene: TRBV6-2/TRBV6-3; J gene: TRBJ2-6; CDR3 protein: CASSYLAAAVLTF
clone size: .; V gene: TRBV7-2; J gene: TRBJ2-2; CDR3 protein: CASGWTANTGELFF
clone size: .; V gene: TRBV11-2; J gene: TRBJ2-7; CDR3 protein: CASSLAPGQGSYEQYF
clone size: .; V gene: TRBV4-3; J gene: TRBJ1-5; CDR3 protein: CASSQDPGLGNQPQHF
clone size: few; V gene: TRBV24-1; J gene: TRBJ2-5; CDR3 protein: CATSDFSLAGQETQYF
clone size: .; V gene: TRBV4-2; J gene: TRBJ2-3; CDR3 protein: CASSQGGAGNSDTQYF
clone size: .; V gene: TRBV4-1; J gene: TRBJ2-1; CDR3 protein: CASSRDRVDHNEQFF
clone size: .; V gene: TRBV12-3/TRBV12-4; J gene: TRBJ2-1; CDR3 protein: CASSFGSSGISEQFF
clone size: few; V gene: TRBV5-1; J gene: TRBJ2-5; CDR3 protein: CASSPQLAALETQYF
clone size: .; V gene: TRBV7-9; J gene: TRBJ1-1; CDR3 protein: CATGSPMNTEAFF
clone size: few; V gene: TRBV20-1; J gene: TRBJ2-7; CDR3 protein: CSAYSGSSYEQYF
clone size: few; V gene: TRBV10-3; J gene: TRBJ1-5; CDR3 protein: CAISARDSGVGNQPQHF
clone size: many; V gene: TRBV9; J gene: TRBJ2-5; CDR3 protein: CASSPQRGDQETQYF
clone size: .; V gene: TRBV24-1; J gene: TRBJ2-1; CDR3 protein: CATSTHHGRGSSYNEQFF
clone size: many; V gene: TRBV29-1; J gene: TRBJ2-1; CDR3 protein: CSVAGTSDEQFF